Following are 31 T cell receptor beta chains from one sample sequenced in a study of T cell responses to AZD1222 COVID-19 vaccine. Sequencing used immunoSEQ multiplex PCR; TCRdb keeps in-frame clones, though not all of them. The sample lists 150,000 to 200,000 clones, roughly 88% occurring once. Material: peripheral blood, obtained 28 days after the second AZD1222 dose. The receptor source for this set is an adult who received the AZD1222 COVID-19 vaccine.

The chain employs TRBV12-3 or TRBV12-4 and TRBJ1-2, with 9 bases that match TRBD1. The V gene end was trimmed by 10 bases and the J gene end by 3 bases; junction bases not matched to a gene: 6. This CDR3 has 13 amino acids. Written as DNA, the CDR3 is TGTGCCACCAGACAGGGGGGGGACTATGGCTACACCTTC. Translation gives CATRQGGDYGYTF.

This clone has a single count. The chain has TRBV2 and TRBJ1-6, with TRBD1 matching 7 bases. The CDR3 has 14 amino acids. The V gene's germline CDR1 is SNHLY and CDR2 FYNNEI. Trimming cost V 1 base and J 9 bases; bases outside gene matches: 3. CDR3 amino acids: CASSEVRGGSPLHF. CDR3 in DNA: TGTGCCAGCAGTGAAGTCAGGGGGGGTTCACCCCTCCACTTT.

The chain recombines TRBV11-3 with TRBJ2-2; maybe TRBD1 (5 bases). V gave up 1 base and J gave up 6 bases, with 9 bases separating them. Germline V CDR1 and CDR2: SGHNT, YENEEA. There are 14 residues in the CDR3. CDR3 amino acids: CASSLGTGAGELFF. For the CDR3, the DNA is TGTGCCAGCAGCTTAGGCACAGGTGCCGGGGAGCTGTTTTTT.

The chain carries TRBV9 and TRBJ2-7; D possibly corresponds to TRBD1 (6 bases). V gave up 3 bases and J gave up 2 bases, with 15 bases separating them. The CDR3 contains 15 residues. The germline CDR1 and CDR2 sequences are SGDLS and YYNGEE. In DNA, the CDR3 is TGTGCCAGCAGCGCTTCCGGGACACTTACCTACGAGCAGTACTTC. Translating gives CASSASGTLTYEQYF.

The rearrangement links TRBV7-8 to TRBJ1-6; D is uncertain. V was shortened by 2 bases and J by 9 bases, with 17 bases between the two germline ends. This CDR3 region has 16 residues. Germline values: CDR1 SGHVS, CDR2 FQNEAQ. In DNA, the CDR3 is TGTGCCAGCAGCTTATTACAGTCCAGAGCCCTTTCACCCCTCCACTTT. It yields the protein CASSLLQSRALSPLHF.

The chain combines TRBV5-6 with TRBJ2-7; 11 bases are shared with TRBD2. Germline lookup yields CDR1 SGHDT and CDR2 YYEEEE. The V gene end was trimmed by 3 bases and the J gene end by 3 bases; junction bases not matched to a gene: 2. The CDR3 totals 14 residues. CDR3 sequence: CASSSGTSGYEQYF. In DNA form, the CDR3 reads TGTGCCAGCAGCTCTGGGACTAGCGGCTACGAGCAGTACTTC.

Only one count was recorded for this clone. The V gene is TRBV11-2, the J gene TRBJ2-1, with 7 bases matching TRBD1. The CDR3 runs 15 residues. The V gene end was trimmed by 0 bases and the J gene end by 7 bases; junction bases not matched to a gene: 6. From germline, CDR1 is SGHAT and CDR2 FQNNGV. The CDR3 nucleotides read TGTGCCAGCAGCTTAGAGCCGGGACAGTGGAATGAGCAGTTCTTC. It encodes CASSLEPGQWNEQFF.

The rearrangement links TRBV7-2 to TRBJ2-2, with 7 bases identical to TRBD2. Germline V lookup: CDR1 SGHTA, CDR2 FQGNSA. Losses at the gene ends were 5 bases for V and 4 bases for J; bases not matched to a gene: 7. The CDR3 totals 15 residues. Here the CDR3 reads CASSRRLAGTGELFF. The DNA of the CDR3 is TGTGCCAGCAGCCGGCGACTAGCAGGCACCGGGGAGCTGTTTTTT.

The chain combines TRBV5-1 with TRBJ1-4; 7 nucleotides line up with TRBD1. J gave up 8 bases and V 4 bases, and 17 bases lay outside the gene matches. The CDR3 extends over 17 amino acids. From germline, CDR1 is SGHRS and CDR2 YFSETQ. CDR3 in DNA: TGCGCCAGCAGCCGATATCCACCGACAGGGCCAGAAGAAAAACTGTTTTTT. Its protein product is CASSRYPPTGPEEKLFF.

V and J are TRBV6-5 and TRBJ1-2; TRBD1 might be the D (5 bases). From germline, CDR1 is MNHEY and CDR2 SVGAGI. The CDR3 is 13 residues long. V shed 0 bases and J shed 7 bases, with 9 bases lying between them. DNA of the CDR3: TGTGCCAGCAGTTACTCAGGGGTACTTGGCTACACCTTC. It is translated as CASSYSGVLGYTF.

The CDR3 sequence: CASSVQADYGYTF. CDR3 DNA: TGTGCCAGCAGTGTACAGGCTGACTATGGCTACACCTTC. This chain connects TRBV6-4 to TRBJ1-2, with a weak D call TRBD1 (5 bases). V was shortened by 4 bases and J by 3 bases, with 9 bases between the two germline ends. The CDR3 runs 13 residues. Germline V gives CDR1 MRHNA, CDR2 SNTAGT.

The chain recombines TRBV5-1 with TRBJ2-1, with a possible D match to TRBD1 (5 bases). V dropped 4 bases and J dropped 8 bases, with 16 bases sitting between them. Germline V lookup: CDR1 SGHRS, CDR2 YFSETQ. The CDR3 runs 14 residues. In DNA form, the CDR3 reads TGCGCCAGCAGCCCAACCGCAGGGTCCCATGAGCAGTTCTTC. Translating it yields CASSPTAGSHEQFF.

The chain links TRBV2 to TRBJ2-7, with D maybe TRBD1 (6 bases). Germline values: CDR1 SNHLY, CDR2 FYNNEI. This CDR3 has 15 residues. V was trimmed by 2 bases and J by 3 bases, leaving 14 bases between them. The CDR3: CASSEPQGIGYEQYF. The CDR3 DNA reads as TGTGCCAGCAGTGAACCCCAGGGGATCGGCTACGAGCAGTACTTC.

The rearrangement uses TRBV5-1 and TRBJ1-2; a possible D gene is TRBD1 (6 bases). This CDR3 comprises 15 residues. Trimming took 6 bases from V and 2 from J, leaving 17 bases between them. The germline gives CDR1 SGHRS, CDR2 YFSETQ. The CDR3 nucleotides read TGCGCCAGCACAGGGACACCAACGAGGAACTATGGCTACACCTTC. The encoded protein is CASTGTPTRNYGYTF.

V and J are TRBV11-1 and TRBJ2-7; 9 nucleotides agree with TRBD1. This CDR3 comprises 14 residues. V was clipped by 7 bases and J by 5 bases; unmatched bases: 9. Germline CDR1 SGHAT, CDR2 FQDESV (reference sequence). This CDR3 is CASTQGQGRNEQYF. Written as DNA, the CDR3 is TGTGCCAGCACCCAGGGACAGGGTAGGAACGAGCAGTACTTC.

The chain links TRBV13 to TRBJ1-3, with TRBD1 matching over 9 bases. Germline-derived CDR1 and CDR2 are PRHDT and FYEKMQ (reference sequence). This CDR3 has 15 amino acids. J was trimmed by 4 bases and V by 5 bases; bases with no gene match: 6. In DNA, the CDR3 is TGTGCCAGCAGCCCGGGGACAGGGCACGGAAACACCATATATTTT. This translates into CASSPGTGHGNTIYF.

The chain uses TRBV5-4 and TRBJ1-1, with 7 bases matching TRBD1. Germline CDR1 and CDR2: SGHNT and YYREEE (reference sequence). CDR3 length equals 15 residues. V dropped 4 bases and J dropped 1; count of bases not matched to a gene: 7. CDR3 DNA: TGTGCCAGCAGCGTGAAAACAGGGGAGAACACTGAAGCTTTCTTT. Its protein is CASSVKTGENTEAFF. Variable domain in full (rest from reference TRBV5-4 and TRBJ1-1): ETGVTQSPTHLIKTRGQQVTLRCSSQSGHNTVSWYQQALGQGPQFIFQYYREEENGRGNFPPRFSGLQFPNYSSELNVNALELDDSALYLCASSVKTGENTEAFFGQGTRLTVV.

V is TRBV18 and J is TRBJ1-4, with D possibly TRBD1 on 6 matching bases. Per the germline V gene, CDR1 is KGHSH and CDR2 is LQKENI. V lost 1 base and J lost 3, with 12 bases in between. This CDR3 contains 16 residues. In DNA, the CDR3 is TGTGCCAGCTCACCACTGGGCAGGGGATCTAATGAAAAACTGTTTTTT. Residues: CASSPLGRGSNEKLFF.

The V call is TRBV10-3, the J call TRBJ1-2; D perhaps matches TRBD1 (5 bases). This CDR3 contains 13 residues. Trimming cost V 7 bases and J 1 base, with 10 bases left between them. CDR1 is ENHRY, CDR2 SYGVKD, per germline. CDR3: CAINSGNNYGYTF. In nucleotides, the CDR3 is TGTGCCATCAACTCAGGGAATAACTATGGCTACACCTTC.

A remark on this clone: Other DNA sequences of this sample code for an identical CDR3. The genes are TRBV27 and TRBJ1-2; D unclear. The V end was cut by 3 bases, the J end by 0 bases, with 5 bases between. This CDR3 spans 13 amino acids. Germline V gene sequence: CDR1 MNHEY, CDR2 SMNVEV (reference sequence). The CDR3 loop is CASSFGTNYGYTF. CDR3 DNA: TGTGCCAGCAGTTTTGGGACTAACTATGGCTACACCTTC.

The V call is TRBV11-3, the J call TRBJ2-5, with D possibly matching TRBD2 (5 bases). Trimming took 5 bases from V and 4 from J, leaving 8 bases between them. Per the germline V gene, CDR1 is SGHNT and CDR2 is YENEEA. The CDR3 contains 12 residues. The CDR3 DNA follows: TGTGCCAGCAGCCGAGGACTAGAGACCCAGTACTTC. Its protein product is CASSRGLETQYF.

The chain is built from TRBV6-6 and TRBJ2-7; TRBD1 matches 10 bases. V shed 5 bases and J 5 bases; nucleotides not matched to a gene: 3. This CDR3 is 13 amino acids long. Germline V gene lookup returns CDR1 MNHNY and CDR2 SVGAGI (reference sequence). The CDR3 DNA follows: TGTGCCAGCAGTAAGGGACAGGGGAACGAGCAGTACTTC. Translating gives CASSKGQGNEQYF.

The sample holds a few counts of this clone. The CDR3 DNA reads TGCAGTGCTAGTCTAGCAGGAACTTACCAAGAGACCCAGTACTTC. Its translation: CSASLAGTYQETQYF. The chain is built from TRBV20-1 and TRBJ2-5; a possible D gene is TRBD2 (5 bases). The ends were cut back, 3 bases at V and 0 bases at J, with 14 bases in the middle. Germline CDR1 is DFQATT and CDR2 is SNEGSKA (reference sequence). There are 15 residues in the CDR3.

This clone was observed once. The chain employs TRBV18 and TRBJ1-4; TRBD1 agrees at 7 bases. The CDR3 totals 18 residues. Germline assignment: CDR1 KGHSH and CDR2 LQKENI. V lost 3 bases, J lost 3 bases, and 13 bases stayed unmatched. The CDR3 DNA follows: TGTGCCAGCTCACCGTCCTCATTAAACAGGGGTTCTAATGAAAAACTGTTTTTT. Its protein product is CASSPSSLNRGSNEKLFF.

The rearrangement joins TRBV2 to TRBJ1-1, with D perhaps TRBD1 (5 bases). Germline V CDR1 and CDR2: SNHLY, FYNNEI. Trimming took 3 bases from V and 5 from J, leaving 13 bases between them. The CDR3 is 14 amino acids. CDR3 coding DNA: TGTGCCAGCAGTGATCAGGGAGTGGGAACTGAAGCTTTCTTT. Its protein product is CASSDQGVGTEAFF.

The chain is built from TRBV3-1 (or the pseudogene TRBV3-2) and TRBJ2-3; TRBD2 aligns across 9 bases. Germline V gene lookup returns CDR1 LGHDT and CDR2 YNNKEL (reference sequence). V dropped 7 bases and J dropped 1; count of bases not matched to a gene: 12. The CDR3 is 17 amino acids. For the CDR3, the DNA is TGTGCCAGCAACCTACGCCCCGCGGGGGGGCGCACAGATACGCAGTATTTT. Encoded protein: CASNLRPAGGRTDTQYF.

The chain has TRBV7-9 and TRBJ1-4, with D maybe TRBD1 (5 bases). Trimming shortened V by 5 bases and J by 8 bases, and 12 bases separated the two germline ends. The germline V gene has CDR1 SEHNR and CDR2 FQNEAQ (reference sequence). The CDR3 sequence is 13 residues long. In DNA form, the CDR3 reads TGTGCCAGCAGCGGGGGGACTAGAGAAAAACTGTTTTTT. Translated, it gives CASSGGTREKLFF.

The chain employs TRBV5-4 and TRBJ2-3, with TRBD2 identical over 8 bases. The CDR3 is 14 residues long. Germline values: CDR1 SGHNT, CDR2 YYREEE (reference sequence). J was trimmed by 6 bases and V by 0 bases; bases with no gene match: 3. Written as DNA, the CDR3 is TGTGCCAGCAGCTTGGCGGGGGGGTGGGATACGCAGTATTTT. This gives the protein CASSLAGGWDTQYF.

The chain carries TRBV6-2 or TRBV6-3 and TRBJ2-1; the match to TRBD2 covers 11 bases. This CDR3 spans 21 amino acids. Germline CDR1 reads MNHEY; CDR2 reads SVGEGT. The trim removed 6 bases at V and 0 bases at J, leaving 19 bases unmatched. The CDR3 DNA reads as TGTGCCAGCAGCGACACGGGGACTAGGACTAGCGGGCGAAGCTCCTACAATGAGCAGTTCTTC. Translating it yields CASSDTGTRTSGRSSYNEQFF.

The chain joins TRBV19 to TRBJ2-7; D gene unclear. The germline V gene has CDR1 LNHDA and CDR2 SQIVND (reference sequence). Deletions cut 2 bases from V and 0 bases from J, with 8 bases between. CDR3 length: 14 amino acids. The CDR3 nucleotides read TGTGCCAGTAGTATACAGGAGAGCTCCTACGAGCAGTACTTC. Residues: CASSIQESSYEQYF.

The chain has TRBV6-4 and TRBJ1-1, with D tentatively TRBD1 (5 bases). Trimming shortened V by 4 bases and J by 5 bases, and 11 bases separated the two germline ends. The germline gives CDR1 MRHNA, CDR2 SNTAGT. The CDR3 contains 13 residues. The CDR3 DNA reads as TGTGCCAGCAGTGCTAGGGGAGAAACTGAAGCTTTCTTT. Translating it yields CASSARGETEAFF.